The sequence of this T cell receptor beta chain was determined in a study of blood T cell repertoires in COVID-19. Trimming removed 3 bases from V and 6 bases from J, with 15 bases in between. CDR1 is MNHEY, CDR2 SMNVEV, per germline (reference sequence). The CDR3 covers 15 residues. Using immunoSEQ multiplex PCR, the repertoire was profiled, and TCRdb retains in-frame clones only, with some absent. The data show around 73,000 clones, about 86% seen once. This chain joins TRBV27 and TRBJ2-4; a weak D match, TRBD1 (5 bases). Sequenced: peripheral blood. This receptor was taken from a human donor in a cohort sampled during active COVID-19. The CDR3 reads CASSFKGLSGNIQYF. The CDR3 nucleotides read TGTGCCAGCAGTTTTAAGGGGCTTTCTGGAAACATTCAGTACTTC.